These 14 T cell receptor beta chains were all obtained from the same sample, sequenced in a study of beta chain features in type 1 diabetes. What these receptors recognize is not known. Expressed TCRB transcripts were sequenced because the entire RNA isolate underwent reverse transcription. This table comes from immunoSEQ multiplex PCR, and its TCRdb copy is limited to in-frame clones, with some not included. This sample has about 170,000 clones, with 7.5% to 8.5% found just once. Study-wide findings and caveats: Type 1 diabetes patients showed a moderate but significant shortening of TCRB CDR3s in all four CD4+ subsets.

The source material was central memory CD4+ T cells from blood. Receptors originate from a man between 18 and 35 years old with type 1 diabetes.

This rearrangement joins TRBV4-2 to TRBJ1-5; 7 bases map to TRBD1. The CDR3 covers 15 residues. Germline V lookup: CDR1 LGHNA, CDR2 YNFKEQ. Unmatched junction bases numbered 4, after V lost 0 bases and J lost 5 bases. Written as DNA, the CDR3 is TGTGCCAGCAGCCAAGAGACAGGGAGGCATCAGCCCCAGCATTTT. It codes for CASSQETGRHQPQHF.

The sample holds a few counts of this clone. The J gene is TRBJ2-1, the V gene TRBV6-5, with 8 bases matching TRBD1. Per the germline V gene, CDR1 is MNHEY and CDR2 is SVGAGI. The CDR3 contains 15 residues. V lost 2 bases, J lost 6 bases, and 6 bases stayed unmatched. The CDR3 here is CASSYITGGFNEQFF. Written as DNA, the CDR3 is TGTGCCAGCAGTTACATCACAGGGGGTTTCAATGAGCAGTTCTTC.

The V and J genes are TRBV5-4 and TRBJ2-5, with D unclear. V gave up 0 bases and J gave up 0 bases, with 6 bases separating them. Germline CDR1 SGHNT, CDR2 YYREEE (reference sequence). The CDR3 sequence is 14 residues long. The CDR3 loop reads CASSLDLYQETQYF. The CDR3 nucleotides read TGTGCCAGCAGCTTGGATCTGTACCAAGAGACCCAGTACTTC.

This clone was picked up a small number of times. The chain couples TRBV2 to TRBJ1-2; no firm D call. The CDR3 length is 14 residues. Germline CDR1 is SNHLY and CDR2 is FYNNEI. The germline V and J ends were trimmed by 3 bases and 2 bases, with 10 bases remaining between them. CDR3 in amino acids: CASSETGENYGYTF. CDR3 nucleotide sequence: TGTGCCAGCAGTGAGACGGGAGAAAACTATGGCTACACCTTC. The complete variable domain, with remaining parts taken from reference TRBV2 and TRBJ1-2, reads EPEVTQTPSHQVTQMGQEVILRCVPISNHLYFYWYRQILGQKVEFLVSFYNNEISEKSEIFDDQFSVERPDGSNFTLKIRSTKLEDSAMYFCASSETGENYGYTFGSGTRLTVV.

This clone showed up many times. CDR3 loop: CASSAYDRDQPQHF. DNA of the CDR3: TGTGCCAGCAGCGCTTATGACAGGGACCAGCCCCAGCATTTT. The rearrangement links TRBV9 to TRBJ1-5; 7 bases are a match to TRBD1. Unmatched junction bases numbered 7, after V lost 3 bases and J lost 7 bases. Germline loops: CDR1 SGDLS, CDR2 YYNGEE. This CDR3 region has 14 residues.

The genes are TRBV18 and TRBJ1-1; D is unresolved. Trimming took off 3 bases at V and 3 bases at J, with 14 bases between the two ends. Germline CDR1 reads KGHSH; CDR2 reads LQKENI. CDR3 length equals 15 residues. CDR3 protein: CASSPVEGLDTEAFF. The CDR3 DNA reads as TGTGCCAGCTCACCCGTGGAGGGTTTAGACACTGAAGCTTTCTTT.

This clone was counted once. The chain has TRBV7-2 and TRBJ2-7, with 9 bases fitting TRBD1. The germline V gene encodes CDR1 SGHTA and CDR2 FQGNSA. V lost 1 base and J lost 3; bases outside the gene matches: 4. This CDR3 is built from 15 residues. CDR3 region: CASSLVRQGGYEQYF. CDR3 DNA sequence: TGTGCCAGCAGCTTAGTGCGACAGGGGGGCTACGAGCAGTACTTC. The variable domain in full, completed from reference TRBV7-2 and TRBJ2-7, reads GAGVSQSPSNKVTEKGKDVELRCDPISGHTALYWYRQSLGQGLEFLIYFQGNSAPDKSGLPSDRFSAERTGGSVSTLTIQRTQQEDSAVYLCASSLVRQGGYEQYFGPGTRLTVT.

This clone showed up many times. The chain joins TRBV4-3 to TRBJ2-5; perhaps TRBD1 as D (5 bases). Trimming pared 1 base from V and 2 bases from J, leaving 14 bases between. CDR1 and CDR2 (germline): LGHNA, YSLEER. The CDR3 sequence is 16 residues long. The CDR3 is CASSQGLQGSQETQYF. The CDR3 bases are TGCGCCAGCAGCCAAGGACTGCAGGGTAGTCAAGAGACCCAGTACTTC.

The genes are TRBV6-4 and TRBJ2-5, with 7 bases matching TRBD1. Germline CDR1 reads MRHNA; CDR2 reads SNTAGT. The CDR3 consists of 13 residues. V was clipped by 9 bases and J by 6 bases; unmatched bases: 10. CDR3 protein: CASQRQGSKTQYF. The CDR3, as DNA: TGTGCCAGTCAGAGACAGGGATCGAAGACCCAGTACTTC.

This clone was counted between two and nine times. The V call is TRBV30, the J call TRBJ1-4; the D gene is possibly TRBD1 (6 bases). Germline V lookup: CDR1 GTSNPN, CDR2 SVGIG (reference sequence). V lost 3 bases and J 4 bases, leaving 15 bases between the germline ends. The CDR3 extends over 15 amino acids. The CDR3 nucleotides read TGTGCCTGGAGCCCCGGGGGGACAAATAATGAAAAACTGTTTTTT. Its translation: CAWSPGGTNNEKLFF.

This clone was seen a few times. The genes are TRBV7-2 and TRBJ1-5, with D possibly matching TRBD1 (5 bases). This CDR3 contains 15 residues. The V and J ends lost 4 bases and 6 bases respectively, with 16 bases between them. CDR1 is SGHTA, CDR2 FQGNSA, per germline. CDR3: CASSSQGEGGQPQHF. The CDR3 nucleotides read TGTGCCAGCAGCTCCCAAGGGGAAGGTGGTCAGCCCCAGCATTTT.

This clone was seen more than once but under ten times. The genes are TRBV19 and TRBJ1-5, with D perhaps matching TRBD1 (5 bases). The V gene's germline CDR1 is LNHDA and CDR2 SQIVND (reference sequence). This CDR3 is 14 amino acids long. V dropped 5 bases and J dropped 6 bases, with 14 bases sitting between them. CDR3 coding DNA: TGTGCCAGTAGTTTAGTCGGGGGGACTCAGCCCCAGCATTTT. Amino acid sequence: CASSLVGGTQPQHF.

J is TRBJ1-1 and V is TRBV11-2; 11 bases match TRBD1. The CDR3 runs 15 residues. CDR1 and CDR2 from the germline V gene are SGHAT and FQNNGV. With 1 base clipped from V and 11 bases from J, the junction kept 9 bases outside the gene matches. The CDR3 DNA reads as TGTGCCAGCAGCTTAGCCCGGACAGGGGGCCTGTATGCTTTCTTT. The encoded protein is CASSLARTGGLYAFF.

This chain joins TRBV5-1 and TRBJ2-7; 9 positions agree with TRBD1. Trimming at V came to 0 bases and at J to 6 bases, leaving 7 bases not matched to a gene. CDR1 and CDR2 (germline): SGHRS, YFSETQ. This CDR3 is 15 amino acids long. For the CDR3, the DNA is TGCGCCAGCAGCTTGGAAGGACAGGGGCCTTTCGAGCAGTACTTC. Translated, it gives CASSLEGQGPFEQYF.